This T cell receptor (beta chain) was observed in a study of shared clonotypes between healthy human individuals. Only CD45RO-negative cells positively selected for CCR7 counted as naive CD8 cells, so terminally differentiated effector memory CD45RA+ cells were excluded. Data came from immunoSEQ multiplex PCR; TCRdb stores just in-frame clones and leaves some out. The sample records hundreds of thousands of clones, approximately 90% being singletons. The germline V gene has CDR1 MDHEN and CDR2 SYDVKM. V dropped 3 bases and J dropped 7; count of bases not matched to a gene: 4. This CDR3 contains 14 residues.

The sequencing input was naive CD8+ T cells sorted from blood. This sequence originates from a man aged 25 to 40 in good health. V usage is TRBV28 and J usage is TRBJ1-1; the match to TRBD1 covers 11 bases. The CDR3 reads CASSFLGQGDEAFF. The CDR3 DNA sequence: TGTGCCAGCAGTTTCTTGGGACAGGGGGATGAAGCTTTCTTT.